This T cell receptor beta chain came from a study of cytomegalovirus exposure and HLA in healthy donors. Broader study findings: Researchers reported from a later analysis that most CMV-associated TCR beta chains appeared HLA-restricted.

A multiplex PCR was run with 60 Vbeta primers and 13 Jbeta primers. Here immunoSEQ multiplex PCR was the method, and the copy in TCRdb shows in-frame clones only, minus some. The data show approximately 100,000 clones, around 82% seen once. In regard to this clone: The antigen remains undetermined.

V lost 6 bases and J lost 6; bases outside the gene matches: 11. CDR1 and CDR2 (germline): LGHNA, YSLEER. CDR3 length equals 15 residues. The V gene is TRBV4-3, the J gene TRBJ1-5; 7 nucleotides match TRBD1. This TCR derives from a woman in her forties in good health and CMV-seronegative. Material: PBMCs. The CDR3 region has the DNA TGCGCCAGCAGTGCCGACAGGGTAGGCGGTCAGCCCCAGCATTTT. Its translation: CASSADRVGGQPQHF.